This T cell receptor (beta chain) was identified in a study of blood T cell repertoires in COVID-19. Overall study: Acute-phase and convalescent COVID-19 samples originated in the United States, Italy and Spain. PBMCs, B-cell-depleted T cells, or T cells were the source of the cDNA or gDNA that made up the material.

Seattle's enrolled individuals joined amid active infection and were then monitored longitudinally. Per the authors' pipeline: The authors estimated nucleated cell counts from reference gene primer amplification. Some clones are missing from TCRdb's copy, which holds only in-frame ones; the method was immunoSEQ multiplex PCR. V, J and clone size derive from that table, while D and trimming were established from the DNA sequence. The data show 250,000 to 300,000 clones, 70% to 90% seen once. Trimming took 0 bases from V and 5 from J, leaving 14 bases between them. This CDR3 is 15 amino acids long. The germline V gene has CDR1 SEHNR and CDR2 FQNEAQ (reference sequence).

Specimen: peripheral blood. The chain combines TRBV7-9 with TRBJ2-7, with D possibly matching TRBD1 (5 bases). The clonotype comes from a woman in her 70s with COVID-19, enrolled during active disease. DNA for the CDR3: TGTGCCAGCAGCTTAGCTCAGGGATGGAGCAACGAGCAGTACTTC. Its protein is CASSLAQGWSNEQYF.